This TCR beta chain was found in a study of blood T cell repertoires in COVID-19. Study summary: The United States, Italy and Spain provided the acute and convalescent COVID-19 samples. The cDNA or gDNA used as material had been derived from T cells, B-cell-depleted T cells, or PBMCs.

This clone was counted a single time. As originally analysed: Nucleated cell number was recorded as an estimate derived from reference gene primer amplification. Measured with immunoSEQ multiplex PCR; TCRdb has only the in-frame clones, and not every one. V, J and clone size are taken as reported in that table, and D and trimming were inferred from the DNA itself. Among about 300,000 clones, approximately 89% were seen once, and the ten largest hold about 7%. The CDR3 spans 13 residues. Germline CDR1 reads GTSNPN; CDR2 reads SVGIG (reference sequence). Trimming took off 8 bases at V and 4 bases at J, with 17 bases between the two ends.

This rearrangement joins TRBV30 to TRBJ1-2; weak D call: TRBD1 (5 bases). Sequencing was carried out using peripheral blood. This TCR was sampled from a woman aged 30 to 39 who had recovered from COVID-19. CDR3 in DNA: TGTGCCGGGGGGGACGGAGGTCTCTATGGCTACACCTTC. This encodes CAGGDGGLYGYTF.